This section outlines one TCR beta chain sequence together with its context. The sample comes from a study of blood T cell repertoires in COVID-19. Study background: Material from acute and convalescent COVID-19 was sourced from the United States, Italy and Spain.

This CDR3 contains 16 residues. Germline CDR1 reads SGHNT; CDR2 reads YENEEA. V lost 1 base and J lost 1; bases outside the gene matches: 3. TCRdb's copy holds only in-frame clones and misses some; the assay was immunoSEQ multiplex PCR. This table has about 80,000 clones, around four fifths appearing once. The specimen was peripheral blood. The TCR comes from a human donor in a cohort sampled during active COVID-19. The V call is TRBV11-3, the J call TRBJ2-2; 7 nucleotides match TRBD2. The DNA of the CDR3 is TGTGCCAGCAGCTTAGGCCGGGGGGAGAACACCGGGGAGCTGTTTTTT. Protein product: CASSLGRGENTGELFF.